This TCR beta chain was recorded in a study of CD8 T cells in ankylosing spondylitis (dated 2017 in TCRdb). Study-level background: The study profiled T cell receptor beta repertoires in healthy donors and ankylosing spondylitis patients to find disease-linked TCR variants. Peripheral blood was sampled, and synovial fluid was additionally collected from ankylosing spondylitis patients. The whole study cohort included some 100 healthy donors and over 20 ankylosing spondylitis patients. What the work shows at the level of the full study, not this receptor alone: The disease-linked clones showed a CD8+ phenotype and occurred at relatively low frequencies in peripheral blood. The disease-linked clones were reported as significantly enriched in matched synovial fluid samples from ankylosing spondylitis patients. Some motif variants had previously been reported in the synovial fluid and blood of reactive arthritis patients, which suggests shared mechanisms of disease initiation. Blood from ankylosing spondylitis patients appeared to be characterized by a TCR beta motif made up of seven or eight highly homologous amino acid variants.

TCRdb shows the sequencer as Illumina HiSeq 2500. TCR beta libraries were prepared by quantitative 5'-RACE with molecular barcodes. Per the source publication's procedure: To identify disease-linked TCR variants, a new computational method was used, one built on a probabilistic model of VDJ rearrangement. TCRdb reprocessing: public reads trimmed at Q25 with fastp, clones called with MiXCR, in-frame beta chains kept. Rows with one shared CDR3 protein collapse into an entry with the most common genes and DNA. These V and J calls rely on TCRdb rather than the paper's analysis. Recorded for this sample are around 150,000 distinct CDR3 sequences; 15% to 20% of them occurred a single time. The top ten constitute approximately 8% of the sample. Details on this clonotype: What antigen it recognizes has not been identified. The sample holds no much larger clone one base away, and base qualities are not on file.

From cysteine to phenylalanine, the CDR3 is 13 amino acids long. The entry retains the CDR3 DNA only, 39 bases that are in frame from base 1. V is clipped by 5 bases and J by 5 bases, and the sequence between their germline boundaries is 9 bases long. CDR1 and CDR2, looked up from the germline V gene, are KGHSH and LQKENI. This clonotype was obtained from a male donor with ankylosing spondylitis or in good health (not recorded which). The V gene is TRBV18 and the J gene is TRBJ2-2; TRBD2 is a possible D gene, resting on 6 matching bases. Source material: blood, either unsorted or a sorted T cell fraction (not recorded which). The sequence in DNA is TGTGCCAGCTCAGGAAGCGGGACCGGGGAGCTGTTTTTT. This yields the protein CASSGSGTGELFF. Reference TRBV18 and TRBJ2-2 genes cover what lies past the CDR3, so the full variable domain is NAGVMQNPRHLVRRRGQEARLRCSPMKGHSHVYWYRQLPEEGLKFMVYLQKENIIDESGMPKERFSAEFPKEGPSILRIQQVVRGDSAAYFCASSGSGTGELFFGEGSRLTVL.